This record looks at one TCR beta chain sequence and its context. Its antigen is unknown. Per the germline V gene, CDR1 is PRHDT and CDR2 is FYEKMQ (reference sequence). V was clipped by 6 bases and J by 6 bases, with 17 bases between them. This CDR3 comprises 14 residues. This sample is part of a study of shared clonotypes between healthy human individuals. Regarding the study as a whole: Sharing across four donors was highest in naive CD4 (around 5%) and lowest in memory CD8 (approximately 0.4%).

Cells designated naive CD8 were CD45RO-negative and were positively selected for CCR7, with terminally differentiated effector memory CD45RA+ cells excluded. Profiling relied on immunoSEQ multiplex PCR, and the TCRdb table lists in-frame clones only, not all of them. The sample yields around 600,000 clones, approximately 96% seen once. The chain joins TRBV13 to TRBJ1-1, with a weak D call TRBD1 (5 bases). The source is a woman in her 30s in good health. Sequencing was performed on naive CD8+ T cells sorted from blood. This chain's CDR3 is CASRATDRPPEAFF. The CDR3 DNA reads as TGTGCCAGCAGGGCGACAGACAGACCCCCTGAAGCTTTCTTT.